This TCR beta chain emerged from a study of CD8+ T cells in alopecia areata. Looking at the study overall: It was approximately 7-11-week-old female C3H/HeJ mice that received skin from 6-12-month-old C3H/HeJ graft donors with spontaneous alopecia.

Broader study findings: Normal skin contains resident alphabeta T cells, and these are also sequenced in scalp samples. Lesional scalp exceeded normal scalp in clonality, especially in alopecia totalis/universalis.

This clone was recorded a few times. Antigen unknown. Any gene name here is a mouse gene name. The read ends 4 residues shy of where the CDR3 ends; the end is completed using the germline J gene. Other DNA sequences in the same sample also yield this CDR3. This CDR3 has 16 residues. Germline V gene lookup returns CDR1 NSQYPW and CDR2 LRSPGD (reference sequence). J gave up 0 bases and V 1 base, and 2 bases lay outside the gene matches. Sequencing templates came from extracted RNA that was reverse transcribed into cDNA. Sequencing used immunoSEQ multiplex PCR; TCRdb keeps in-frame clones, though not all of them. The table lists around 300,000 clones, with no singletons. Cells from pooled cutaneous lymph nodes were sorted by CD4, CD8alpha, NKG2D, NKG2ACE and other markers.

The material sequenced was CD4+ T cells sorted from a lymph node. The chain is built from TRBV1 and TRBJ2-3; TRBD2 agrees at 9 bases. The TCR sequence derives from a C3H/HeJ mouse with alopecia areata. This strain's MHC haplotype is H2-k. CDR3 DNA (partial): TGCACCTGCAGTGCAGGGCTGGGGGGGAGTGCAGAA. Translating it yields CTCSAGLGGSAE. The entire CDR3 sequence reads CTCSAGLGGSAETLYF.